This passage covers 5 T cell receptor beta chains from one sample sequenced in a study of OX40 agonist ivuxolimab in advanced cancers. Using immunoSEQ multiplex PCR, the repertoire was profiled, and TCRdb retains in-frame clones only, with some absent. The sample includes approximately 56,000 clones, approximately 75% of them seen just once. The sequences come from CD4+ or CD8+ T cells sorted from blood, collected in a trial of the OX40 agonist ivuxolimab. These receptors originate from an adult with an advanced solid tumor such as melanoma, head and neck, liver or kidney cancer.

The CDR3 loop reads CASAPGTQNTQYF. The CDR3 DNA is TGCGCCAGCGCACCCGGGACCCAAAATACGCAGTATTTT. The gene calls are TRBV5-1 and TRBJ2-3, with D perhaps being TRBD1 or TRBD2 (5 bases each). The CDR3 loop spans 13 amino acids. CDR1 is SGHRS and CDR2 is YFSETQ in the germline V gene. V shed 7 bases and J shed 7 bases, with 16 bases lying between them.

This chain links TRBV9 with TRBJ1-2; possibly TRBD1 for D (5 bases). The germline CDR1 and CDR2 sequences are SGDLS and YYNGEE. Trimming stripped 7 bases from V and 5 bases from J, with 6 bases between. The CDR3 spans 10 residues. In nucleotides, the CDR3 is TGTGCCAGCGCAGGGTATGGCTACACCTTC. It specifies CASAGYGYTF.

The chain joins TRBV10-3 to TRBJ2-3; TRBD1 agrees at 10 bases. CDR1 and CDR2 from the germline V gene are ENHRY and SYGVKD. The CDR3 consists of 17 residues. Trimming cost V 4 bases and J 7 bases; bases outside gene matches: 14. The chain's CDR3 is CAISGATGGQQENTQYF. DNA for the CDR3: TGTGCCATCAGTGGAGCGACAGGGGGCCAACAGGAAAATACGCAGTATTTT.

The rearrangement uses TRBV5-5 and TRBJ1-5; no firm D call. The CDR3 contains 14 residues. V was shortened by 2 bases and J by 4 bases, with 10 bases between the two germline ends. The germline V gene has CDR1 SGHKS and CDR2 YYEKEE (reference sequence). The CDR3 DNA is TGTGCCAGCAGCTTAGGTAACCTAAATCAGCCCCAGCATTTT. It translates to CASSLGNLNQPQHF.

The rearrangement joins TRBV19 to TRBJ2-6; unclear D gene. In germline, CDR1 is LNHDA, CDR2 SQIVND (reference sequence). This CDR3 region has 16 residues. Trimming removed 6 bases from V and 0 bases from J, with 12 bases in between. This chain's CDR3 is CASRLQDFSGANVLTF. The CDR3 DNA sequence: TGTGCCAGTAGACTCCAGGATTTCTCTGGGGCCAACGTCCTGACTTTC.